Listed below are T cell receptor beta chains from one sample, sequenced in a study of beta chain features in type 1 diabetes. The method was immunoSEQ multiplex PCR; TCRdb's version includes in-frame clones alone and lacks a portion of them. The table has 250,000 to 300,000 clones, approximately 24% seen once. The sequenced sample was naive CD4+ T cells from blood. Receptors originate from a woman under 40 with type 1 diabetes. Each CDR3 is given with its conserved first and last residue. The D gene is left open where the match is weak. Size is stated for part of the rows, as once, few or many counts, or as a class when the clone is expanded.

.	TRBJ2-1	TRBD1	TRBV29-1	CSVRQGSSYNEQFF	TGCAGCGTCCGACAGGGGAGCTCCTACAATGAGCAGTTCTTC
.	TRBJ1-3	.	TRBV7-9	CASSLVVAGNTIYF	TGTGCCAGCAGCTTAGTTGTAGCTGGAAACACCATATATTTT
.	TRBJ1-2	TRBD1	TRBV19	CASSARQGGYGYTF	TGTGCCAGTAGTGCACGACAGGGCGGCTATGGCTACACCTTC
few	TRBJ1-2	.	TRBV9	CASSVAGGAGGYTF	TGTGCCAGCAGCGTAGCCGGGGGGGCGGGTGGCTACACCTTC
.	TRBJ2-4	TRBD2	TRBV13	CASSLVTSGRDIQYF	TGTGCCAGCAGCTTAGTAACTAGCGGGAGAGACATTCAGTACTTC
.	TRBJ2-7	.	TRBV9	CASSVGLSYEQYF	TGTGCCAGCAGCGTAGGGCTCTCCTACGAGCAGTACTTC
.	TRBJ2-3	.	TRBV28	CASRFSGTDTQYF	TGTGCCAGCAGATTCAGCGGCACAGATACGCAGTATTTT
few	TRBJ2-1	.	TRBV10-3	CAISEILADNEQFF	TGTGCCATCAGTGAAATACTAGCAGACAATGAGCAGTTCTTC
few	TRBJ2-1	.	TRBV5-6	CASTLNGLSNEQFF	TGTGCCAGCACCTTAAACGGACTATCCAATGAGCAGTTCTTC
.	TRBJ2-3	.	TRBV30	CAWSTGGTDTQYF	TGTGCCTGGAGCACAGGTGGCACAGATACGCAGTATTTT
few	TRBJ2-4	TRBD1	TRBV5-1	CASRGTGVAKNIQYF	TGCGCCAGCAGAGGGACAGGGGTAGCCAAAAACATTCAGTACTTC
.	TRBJ2-1	.	TRBV21-1	CAGLPQRGNNEQFF	TGTGCCGGACTTCCACAGCGGGGGAACAATGAGCAGTTCTTC
.	TRBJ1-1	.	TRBV18	CASSPAAGTRNTEAFF	TGTGCCAGCTCGCCAGCGGCGGGAACAAGGAACACTGAAGCTTTCTTT
once	TRBJ1-5	.	TRBV4-2	CASSQDLSGSQRNQPQHF	TGTGCCAGCAGCCAAGACCTGTCCGGGAGTCAGCGCAATCAGCCCCAGCATTTT
.	TRBJ2-2	.	TRBV5-4	CASSPVPTGNTGELFF	TGTGCCAGCAGCCCGGTGCCGACGGGGAACACCGGGGAGCTGTTTTTT
.	TRBJ2-2	.	TRBV19	CASSYTGELFF	TGTGCCAGTAGCTACACCGGGGAGCTGTTTTTT
.	TRBJ2-5	TRBD2	TRBV4-1	CASSQGHGREGLQETQYF	TGCGCCAGCAGCCAAGGTCATGGGCGGGAGGGCCTCCAAGAGACCCAGTACTTC
.	TRBJ2-7	TRBD2	TRBV18	CASSGTTYEQYF	TGTGCCAGCTCGGGGACTACTTACGAGCAGTACTTC
once	TRBJ2-4	.	TRBV11-2	CASSLRSRTDKSIQYF	TGTGCCAGCAGCTTAAGGTCGAGGACAGACAAAAGCATTCAGTACTTC
few	TRBJ2-2	TRBD2	TRBV29-1	CSVRLAGTGELFF	TGCAGCGTTCGGCTAGCGGGGACCGGGGAGCTGTTTTTT
.	TRBJ1-2	.	TRBV2	CASSGTGTFGSYTF	TGTGCCAGCAGTGGTACCGGGACTTTTGGAAGCTACACCTTC
few	TRBJ1-5	.	TRBV4-1	CASSPWTAYQPQHF	TGCGCCAGCAGCCCTTGGACAGCTTATCAGCCCCAGCATTTT
.	TRBJ1-5	.	TRBV28	CASSSGHFQSPQHF	TGTGCCAGCAGTTCAGGACACTTCCAATCGCCCCAGCATTTT
few	TRBJ1-1	TRBD1	TRBV29-1	CSVVGQGLSEAFF	TGCAGCGTTGTTGGACAGGGACTTTCTGAAGCTTTCTTT
.	TRBJ1-2	TRBD1	TRBV27	CASRHRGLNYGYTF	TGTGCCAGCAGACACAGGGGGCTAAACTATGGCTACACCTTC
.	TRBJ1-2	TRBD1	TRBV7-8	CASSLEGTGHYGYTF	TGTGCCAGCAGCTTAGAGGGGACAGGGCACTATGGCTACACCTTC
.	TRBJ2-1	TRBD2	TRBV7-6	CASSSGTSGYNEQFF	TGTGCCAGCAGCTCCGGGACTAGCGGGTACAATGAGCAGTTCTTC
.	TRBJ2-7	TRBD2	TRBV29-1	CSVGPVGASGNYEQYF	TGCAGCGTTGGCCCCGTTGGGGCTAGCGGAAACTACGAGCAGTACTTC
few	TRBJ1-1	.	TRBV27	CASSLVQTNTEAFF	TGTGCCAGCAGTTTAGTACAGACGAACACTGAAGCTTTCTTT
few	TRBJ2-3	.	TRBV10-3	CAISPQTDTQYF	TGTGCCATCAGCCCCCAGACAGATACGCAGTATTTT
.	TRBJ2-7	TRBD2	TRBV27	CASSVNAGLAAYKYF	TGTGCCAGCAGTGTTAACGCGGGACTAGCCGCGTATAAGTACTTC
.	TRBJ1-3	.	TRBV2	CASSPNSGNTIYF	TGTGCCAGCAGCCCCAACTCTGGAAACACCATATATTTT
.	TRBJ2-3	.	TRBV7-3	CASSSSTDTQYF	TGTGCCAGCAGCTCGAGCACAGATACGCAGTATTTT
few	TRBJ2-1	.	TRBV7-7	CASSSITGSTYNEQFF	TGTGCTAGCAGCAGTATCACCGGGAGTACCTACAATGAGCAGTTCTTC
.	TRBJ2-7	.	TRBV30	CAWSRGTSYEQYF	TGTGCCTGGAGTAGAGGGACTTCCTACGAGCAGTACTTC
.	TRBJ2-2	.	TRBV9	CASSLTTVGRLANTGELFF	TGTGCCAGCAGCCTTACGACAGTCGGGCGGTTGGCGAACACCGGGGAGCTGTTTTTT
.	TRBJ1-2	.	TRBV7-9	CASSLAGRADYGYTF	TGTGCCAGCAGCTTAGCTGGCAGGGCAGACTATGGCTACACCTTC
.	TRBJ1-1	TRBD1	TRBV27	CASRLGQANTEAFF	TGTGCCAGCCGACTTGGACAGGCGAACACTGAAGCTTTCTTT
.	TRBJ1-4	.	TRBV6-5	CASRWTATEKLFF	TGTGCCAGCAGGTGGACAGCCACTGAAAAACTGTTTTTT
.	TRBJ1-2	.	TRBV14	CASSHIQGSGYTF	TGTGCCAGCAGCCACATTCAGGGAAGTGGCTACACCTTC
few	TRBJ2-3	.	TRBV5-4	CASSLGQYDTQYF	TGTGCCAGCAGCTTGGGGCAGTACGATACGCAGTATTTT
.	TRBJ2-7	TRBD1	TRBV13	CASRSDRGHEQYF	TGTGCCAGCAGATCCGACAGGGGCCACGAGCAGTACTTC
few	TRBJ2-5	.	TRBV25-1	CASSRREGQETQYF	TGTGCCAGCAGTCGCAGGGAAGGTCAAGAGACCCAGTACTTC
few	TRBJ1-1	.	TRBV5-4	CASSLGGGNTEAFF	TGTGCCAGCAGCTTGGGGGGCGGGAACACTGAAGCTTTCTTT
few	TRBJ2-7	TRBD1	TRBV18	CASSLGQDYEQYF	TGTGCCAGCTCACTCGGACAGGACTACGAGCAGTACTTC
few	TRBJ2-1	TRBD1	TRBV30	CAWSPGTGWDEQFF	TGTGCCTGGAGCCCCGGGACAGGGTGGGATGAGCAGTTCTTC
.	TRBJ2-3	TRBD1	TRBV7-3	CASSRQGAPDTQYF	TGTGCCAGCAGCCGACAGGGGGCACCAGATACGCAGTATTTT
once	TRBJ2-3	TRBD1	TRBV28	CASSSPQGATDTQYF	TGTGCCAGCAGTTCCCCCCAGGGGGCAACAGATACGCAGTATTTT
once	TRBJ1-1	.	TRBV4-1	CASSQGTGRRNTEAFF	TGCGCCAGCAGCCAAGGAACAGGGAGAAGGAACACTGAAGCTTTCTTT
.	TRBJ2-7	TRBD2	TRBV4-1	CASSQDASGNSYEQYF	TGCGCCAGCAGCCAAGATGCAAGCGGGAACTCCTACGAGCAGTACTTC
few	TRBJ1-1	TRBD1	TRBV19	CASIPGGSNTEAFF	TGTGCCAGTATTCCAGGGGGCTCGAACACTGAAGCTTTCTTT
.	TRBJ2-5	TRBD2	TRBV4-1	CASSRSIAGAGETQYF	TGCGCCAGCAGCCGATCGATAGCGGGAGCCGGGGAGACCCAGTACTTC
.	TRBJ1-2	TRBD1	TRBV23-1	CARLLGQGSHTDYGYTF	TGCGCCAGACTCCTGGGACAGGGTAGCCATACCGACTATGGCTACACCTTC